What follows is one T cell receptor (beta chain) and its context. Measured with immunoSEQ multiplex PCR; TCRdb has only the in-frame clones, and not every one. The sample holds tens of thousands of clones; roughly 90% are singletons and the top ten take approximately 1.4%. The sample comes from a study of T cell changes during pregnancy in multiple sclerosis. J gave up 3 bases and V 7 bases, and 4 bases lay outside the gene matches. The CDR3 consists of 13 residues. CDR1 and CDR2 from the germline V gene are SGHVS and FQNEAQ. Sequencing was performed on peripheral blood, taken in the second trimester of pregnancy. The origin of this receptor is a female donor with multiple sclerosis, enrolled in a pregnancy study. The chain couples TRBV7-8 to TRBJ1-2; TRBD1 matches at 8 bases. The CDR3 sequence: CASTTGDDYGYTF. CDR3 coding DNA: TGTGCCAGCACGACAGGGGATGACTATGGCTACACCTTC.